Sequencing of this TCR beta chain was carried out in a study of T-cell reconstitution after alpha-beta-depleted transplantation in children. Library preparation (for TCRbeta) was performed with unique molecular identifiers. In TCRdb, the PCR reads were re-called with MiXCR into one record per CDR3 protein. Of over 400,000 distinct CDR3 sequences listed, 43% are singletons. This clonotype was seen ten or more times. The antigen is unknown. The V segment lost 5 bases and the J segment 7 bases; nucleotides outside the gene matches: 4. CDR3 size: 15 residues. Looked up from germline, CDR1 is MNHEY and CDR2 is SVGAGI. Notes on the study in general: Alpha-beta T cells present about two months after transplant were reported to originate from several hundred expanded graft clones.

The J gene is TRBJ2-2, the V gene TRBV6-5, with 13 bases lining up with TRBD2. The clonotype was recovered from a girl aged 2 to 10 with aplastic anemia, due to receive a stem cell transplant. This specimen was PBMCs, taken before TCRalphabeta/CD19-depleted stem cell transplant. The CDR3 sequence: CASSPGLAGVGELFF. The CDR3 bases are TGTGCCAGCAGTCCCGGACTAGCGGGAGTCGGGGAGCTGTTTTTT.